This T cell receptor (beta chain) was recovered during a study of OX40 agonist ivuxolimab in advanced cancers. Across the study: Patients achieving partial responses numbered three: one hepatocellular carcinoma case and two cutaneous melanoma cases.

Looked up from germline, CDR1 is DFQATT and CDR2 is SNEGSKA (reference sequence). V was cut by 5 bases and J by 6 bases, with 8 bases left in between. This CDR3 contains 11 residues. As for this clone: The antigen remains undetermined.

Libraries were prepared by immunoSEQ multiplex PCR; TCRdb keeps only in-frame clonotypes and omits some of them. The table records roughly 29,000 clones, approximately 91% of them present only once. Broader study findings: Dose levels from 0.1 to 3.0 mg/kg saw CD4+ and CD8+ blood T cells expand clonally by week 6.

This specimen consisted of CD4+ or CD8+ T cells sorted from blood, obtained in a trial of the OX40 agonist ivuxolimab. This chain connects TRBV20-1 to TRBJ2-1; no clear D. This sequence was found in an adult with an advanced solid tumor such as melanoma, head and neck, liver or kidney cancer. This CDR3 reads CSAPKLNEQFF. CDR3 DNA sequence: TGCAGTGCTCCTAAGCTCAATGAGCAGTTCTTC.